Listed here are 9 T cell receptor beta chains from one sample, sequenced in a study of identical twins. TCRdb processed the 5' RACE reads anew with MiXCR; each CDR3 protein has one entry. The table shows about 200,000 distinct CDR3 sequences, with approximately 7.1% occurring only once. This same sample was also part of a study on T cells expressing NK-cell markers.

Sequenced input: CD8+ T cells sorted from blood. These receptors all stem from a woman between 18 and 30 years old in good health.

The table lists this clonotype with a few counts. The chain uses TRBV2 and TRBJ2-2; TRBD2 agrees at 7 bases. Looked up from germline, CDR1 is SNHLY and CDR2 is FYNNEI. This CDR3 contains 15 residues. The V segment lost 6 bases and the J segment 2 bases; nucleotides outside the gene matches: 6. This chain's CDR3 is CASRAGTTNTGELFF. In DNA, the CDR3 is TGTGCCAGCAGAGCCGGGACTACTAACACCGGGGAGCTGTTTTTT.

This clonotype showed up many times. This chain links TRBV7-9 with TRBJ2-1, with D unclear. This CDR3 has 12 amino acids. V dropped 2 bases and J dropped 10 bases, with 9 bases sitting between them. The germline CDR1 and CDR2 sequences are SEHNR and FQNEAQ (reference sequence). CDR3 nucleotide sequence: TGTGCCAGCAGCTTATCTAGGGTGGAGCAGTTCTTC. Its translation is CASSLSRVEQFF.

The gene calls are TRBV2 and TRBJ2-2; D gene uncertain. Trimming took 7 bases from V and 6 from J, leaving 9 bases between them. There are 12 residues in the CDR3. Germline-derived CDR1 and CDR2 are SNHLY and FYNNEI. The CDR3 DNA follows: TGTGCCAGCACGAGTCTATCCGGGGAGCTGTTTTTT. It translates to CASTSLSGELFF.

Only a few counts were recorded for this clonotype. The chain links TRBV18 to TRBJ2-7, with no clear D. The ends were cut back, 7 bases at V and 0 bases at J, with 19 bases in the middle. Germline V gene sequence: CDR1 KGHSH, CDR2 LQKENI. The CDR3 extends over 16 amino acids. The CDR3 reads CASLGFRGPHSYEQYF. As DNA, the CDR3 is TGTGCCAGCTTAGGATTTCGTGGCCCCCACTCCTACGAGCAGTACTTC. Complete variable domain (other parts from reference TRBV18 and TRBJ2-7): NAGVMQNPRHLVRRRGQEARLRCSPMKGHSHVYWYRQLPEEGLKFMVYLQKENIIDESGMPKERFSAEFPKEGPSILRIQQVVRGDSAAYFCASLGFRGPHSYEQYFGPGTRLTVT.

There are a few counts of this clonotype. The CDR3 loop is CASSEARQGDNQPQHF. CDR3 nucleotide sequence: TGTGCCAGCAGTGAAGCGCGTCAGGGGGACAATCAGCCCCAGCATTTT. The rearrangement uses TRBV6-1 and TRBJ1-5; TRBD1 matches 7 bases. V trimming: 0 bases; J trimming: 3 bases; junction bases outside the gene matches: 5. The CDR3 has 16 amino acids. Germline loops: CDR1 MNHNS, CDR2 SASEGT.

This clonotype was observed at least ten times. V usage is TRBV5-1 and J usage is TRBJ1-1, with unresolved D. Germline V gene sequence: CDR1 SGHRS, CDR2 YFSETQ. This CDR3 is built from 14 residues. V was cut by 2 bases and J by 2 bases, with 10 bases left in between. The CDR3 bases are TGCGCCAGCAGCTTCCGGAACGGCAACACTGAAGCTTTCTTT. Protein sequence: CASSFRNGNTEAFF.

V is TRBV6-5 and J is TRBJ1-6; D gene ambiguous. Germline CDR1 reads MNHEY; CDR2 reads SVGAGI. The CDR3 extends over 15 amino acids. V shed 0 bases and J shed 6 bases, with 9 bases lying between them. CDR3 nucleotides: TGTGCCAGCAGTTACTCGAGACGGATTAATTCACCCCTCCACTTT. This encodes CASSYSRRINSPLHF.

CDR3 DNA sequence: TGTGCCAGCAGTATTCCGGGGAATGAGCAGTTCTTC. Protein: CASSIPGNEQFF. The chain links TRBV6-1 to TRBJ2-1, with D possibly matching TRBD2 (5 bases). The CDR3 runs to 12 residues. The germline CDR1 and CDR2 sequences are MNHNS and SASEGT. V dropped 5 bases and J dropped 7 bases, with 9 bases sitting between them.

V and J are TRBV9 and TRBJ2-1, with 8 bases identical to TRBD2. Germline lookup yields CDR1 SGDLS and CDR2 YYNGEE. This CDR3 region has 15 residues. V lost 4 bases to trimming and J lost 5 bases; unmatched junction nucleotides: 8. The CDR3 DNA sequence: TGTGCCAGCAGCCCAACGGGGGGGGCGAACAATGAGCAGTTCTTC. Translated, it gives CASSPTGGANNEQFF. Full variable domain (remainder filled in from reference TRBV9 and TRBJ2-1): DSGVTQTPKHLITATGQRVTLRCSPRSGDLSVYWYQQSLDQGLQFLIQYYNGEERAKGNILERFSAQQFPDLHSELNLSSLELGDSALYFCASSPTGGANNEQFFGPGTRLTVL.